The entry that follows covers one T cell receptor beta chain sequence. Its antigen is still unknown. This specimen belongs to a study of cytomegalovirus exposure and HLA in healthy donors. Overall study: The same platform was used for the approximately 110 validation repertoires and the 500 to 700 first-cohort repertoires, a later analysis reported.

The table came from immunoSEQ multiplex PCR; TCRdb's copy has only in-frame clones and leaves some out. Here the sample spans approximately 110,000 clones, 85% to 95% being singletons. CDR3 length: 14 amino acids. Trimming cost V 1 base and J 10 bases; bases outside gene matches: 4. From germline, CDR1 is SEHNR and CDR2 FQNEAQ (reference sequence). Points from the study as a whole: Some public TCRs appeared in many individuals, while most sequences were rare. That first-cohort TCR clusters tended to co-occur in the 90 to 150 validation repertoires was found in a later analysis. Confirmation was obtained in vitro that three CMV-associated chains are specific for CMV antigens.

Input material: PBMCs. The chain employs TRBV7-9 and TRBJ2-1; 10 bases match TRBD2. This TCR came from a young woman in good health and CMV-seronegative. This CDR3 is CASSLVGSGGEQFF. CDR3 sequence (DNA): TGTGCCAGCAGCTTAGTTGGTAGCGGGGGGGAGCAGTTCTTC. The complete variable domain, with remaining parts taken from reference TRBV7-9 and TRBJ2-1, reads DTGVSQNPRHKITKRGQNVTFRCDPISEHNRLYWYRQTLGQGPEFLTYFQNEAQLEKSRLLSDRFSAERPKGSFSTLEIQRTEQGDSAMYLCASSLVGSGGEQFFGPGTRLTVL.